This TCR beta chain was found in a study of CD8 T cells in Susac syndrome. A quantity of about 0.45 to 1 ug RNA underwent reverse transcription using random hexamers. TCRdb re-derived calls from the immunoSEQ multiplex PCR reads in MiXCR, one entry per CDR3 protein. The data hold a few hundred thousand distinct CDR3 sequences, with around 95% observed a single time. CDR1 PRHDT and CDR2 FYEKMQ come from the germline V gene (reference sequence). This CDR3 is built from 15 residues. J was trimmed by 9 bases and V by 6 bases; bases with no gene match: 8. The receptor was isolated from a human donor with multiple sclerosis. The V and J genes are TRBV13 and TRBJ2-1, with 13 bases aligning to TRBD2. Sequenced sample: CD4+ T cells from PBMCs. The CDR3 DNA is TGTGCCAGCAGGCCGACTAGCGGGAGGTTCAGTGAGCAGTTCTTC. Residues: CASRPTSGRFSEQFF.